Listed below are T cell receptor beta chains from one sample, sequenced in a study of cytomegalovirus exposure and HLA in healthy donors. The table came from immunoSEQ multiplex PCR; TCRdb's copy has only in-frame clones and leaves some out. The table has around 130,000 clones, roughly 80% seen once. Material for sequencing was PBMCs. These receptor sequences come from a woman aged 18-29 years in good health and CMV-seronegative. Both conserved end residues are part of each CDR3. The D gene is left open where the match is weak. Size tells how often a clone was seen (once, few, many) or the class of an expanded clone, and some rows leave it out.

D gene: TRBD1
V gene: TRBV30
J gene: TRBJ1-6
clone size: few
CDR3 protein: CAWRGTAHNSPLHF
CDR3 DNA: TGTGCCTGGAGAGGGACAGCCCATAATTCACCCCTCCACTTT

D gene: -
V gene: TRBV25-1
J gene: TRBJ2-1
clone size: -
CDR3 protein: CASSERPYNEQFF
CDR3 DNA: TGTGCCAGCAGTGAACGTCCCTACAATGAGCAGTTCTTC

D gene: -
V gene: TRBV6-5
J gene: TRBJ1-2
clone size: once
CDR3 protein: CASSVGQFYGYTF
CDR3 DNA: TGTGCCAGCAGCGTAGGACAATTCTATGGCTACACCTTC

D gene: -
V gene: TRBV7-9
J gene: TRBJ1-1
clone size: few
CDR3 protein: CASSLTGGNTEAFF
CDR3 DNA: TGTGCCAGCAGCTTAACTGGTGGGAACACTGAAGCTTTCTTT

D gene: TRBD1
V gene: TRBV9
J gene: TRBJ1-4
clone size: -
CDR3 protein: CASSKRRGPGEEKLFF
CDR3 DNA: TGTGCCAGCAGTAAAAGGAGGGGGCCGGGGGAGGAAAAACTGTTTTTT

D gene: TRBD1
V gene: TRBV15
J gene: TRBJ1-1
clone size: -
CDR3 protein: CATSARRTGDNTEAFF
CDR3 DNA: TGTGCCACCAGCGCCCGAAGGACAGGGGATAACACTGAAGCTTTCTTT

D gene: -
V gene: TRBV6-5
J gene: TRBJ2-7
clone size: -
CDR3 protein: CASSYSGGMDLDEQYF
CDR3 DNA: TGTGCCAGCAGTTACTCTGGCGGGATGGACCTGGACGAGCAGTACTTC

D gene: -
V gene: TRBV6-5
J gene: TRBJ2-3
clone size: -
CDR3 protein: CASSYADSATDTQYF
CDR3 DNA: TGTGCCAGCAGTTACGCGGACTCAGCCACAGATACGCAGTATTTT

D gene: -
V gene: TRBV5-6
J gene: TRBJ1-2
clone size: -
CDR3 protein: CASSLGGEVYGYTF
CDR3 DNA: TGTGCCAGCAGCTTGGGAGGGGAGGTCTATGGCTACACCTTC

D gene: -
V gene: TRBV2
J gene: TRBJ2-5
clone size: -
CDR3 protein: CATQPEQEGTQYF
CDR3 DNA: TGTGCCACCCAACCTGAACAGGAGGGGACCCAGTACTTC

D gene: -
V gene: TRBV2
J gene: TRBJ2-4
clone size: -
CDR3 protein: CAGETVLAKNSQYF
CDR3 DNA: TGTGCCGGGGAGACGGTCCTAGCCAAAAACAGTCAGTACTTC

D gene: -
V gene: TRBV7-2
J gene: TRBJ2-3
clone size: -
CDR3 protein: CASSLVPRNTQYF
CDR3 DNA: TGTGCCAGCAGCTTAGTACCGCGGAATACGCAGTATTTT

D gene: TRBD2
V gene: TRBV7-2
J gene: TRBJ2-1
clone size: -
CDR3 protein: CASSYTSGGAGEQFF
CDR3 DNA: TGTGCCAGCAGCTATACTAGCGGGGGGGCTGGGGAGCAGTTCTTC

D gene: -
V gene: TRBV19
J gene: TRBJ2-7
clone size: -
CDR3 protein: CASREQGSYEQYF
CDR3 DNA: TGTGCCAGTAGAGAACAGGGTTCCTACGAGCAGTACTTC

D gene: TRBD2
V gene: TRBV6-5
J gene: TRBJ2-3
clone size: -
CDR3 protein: CASRLAGATDTQYF
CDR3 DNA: TGTGCCAGCCGCCTAGCGGGGGCCACAGATACGCAGTATTTT

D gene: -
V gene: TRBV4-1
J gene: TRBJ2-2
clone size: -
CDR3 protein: CASSQVLRTGELFF
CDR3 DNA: TGCGCCAGCAGCCAAGTTCTTAGAACCGGGGAGCTGTTTTTT

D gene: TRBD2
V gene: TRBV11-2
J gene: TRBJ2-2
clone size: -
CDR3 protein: CASSLIIGLAGTGELFF
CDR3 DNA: TGTGCCAGCAGCTTAATCATTGGGTTAGCGGGGACCGGGGAGCTGTTTTTT

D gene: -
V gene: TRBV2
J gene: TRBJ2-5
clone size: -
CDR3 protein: CASSEGLQETQYF
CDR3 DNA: TGTGCCAGCAGTGAGGGACTTCAAGAGACCCAGTACTTC

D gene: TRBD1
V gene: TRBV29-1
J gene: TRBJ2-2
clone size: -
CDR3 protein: CSILPGQGGTGELFF
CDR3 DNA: TGCAGCATTCTTCCGGGACAGGGGGGCACCGGGGAGCTGTTTTTT

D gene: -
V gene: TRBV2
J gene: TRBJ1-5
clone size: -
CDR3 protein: CASSQGEADQPQHF
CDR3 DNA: TGTGCCAGCAGTCAAGGTGAGGCGGATCAGCCCCAGCATTTT

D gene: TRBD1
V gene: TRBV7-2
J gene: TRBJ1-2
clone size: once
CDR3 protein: CASSLSRGQANYGYTF
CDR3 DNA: TGTGCCAGCAGCTTAAGCAGGGGGCAAGCTAACTATGGCTACACCTTC

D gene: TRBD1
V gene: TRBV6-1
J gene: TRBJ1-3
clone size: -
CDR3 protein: CASSEGRDRVRNTIYF
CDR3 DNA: TGTGCCAGCAGTGAAGGGAGGGACAGGGTTAGAAACACCATATATTTT

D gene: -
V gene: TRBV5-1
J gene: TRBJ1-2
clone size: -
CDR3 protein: CASSLGAGSYGYTF
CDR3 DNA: TGCGCCAGCAGCTTGGGAGCAGGGTCGTATGGCTACACCTTC

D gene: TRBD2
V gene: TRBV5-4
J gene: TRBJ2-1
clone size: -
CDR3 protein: CASSTSGSSYNEQFF
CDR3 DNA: TGTGCCAGCAGCACCAGCGGGAGCTCCTACAATGAGCAGTTCTTC

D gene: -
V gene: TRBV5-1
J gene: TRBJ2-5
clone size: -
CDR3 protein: CASSWGGPAGETQYF
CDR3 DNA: TGCGCCAGCAGCTGGGGGGGCCCAGCGGGGGAGACCCAGTACTTC

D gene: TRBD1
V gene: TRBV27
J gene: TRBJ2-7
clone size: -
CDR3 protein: CASSPKGQLSYEQYF
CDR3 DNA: TGTGCCAGCAGTCCTAAGGGACAGCTTTCCTACGAGCAGTACTTC

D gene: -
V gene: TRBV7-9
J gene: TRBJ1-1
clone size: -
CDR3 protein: CASSNDRSEAFF
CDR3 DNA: TGTGCCAGCAGCAACGACAGATCTGAAGCTTTCTTT

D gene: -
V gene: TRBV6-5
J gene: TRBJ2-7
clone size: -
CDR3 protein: CASSSEKPYEQYF
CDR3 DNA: TGTGCCAGCAGTTCTGAGAAACCCTACGAGCAGTACTTC

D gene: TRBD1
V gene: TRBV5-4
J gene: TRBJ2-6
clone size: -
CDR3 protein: CASSSPGQTSGANVLTF
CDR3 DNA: TGTGCCAGCAGCTCCCCGGGACAGACCTCTGGGGCCAACGTCCTGACTTTC

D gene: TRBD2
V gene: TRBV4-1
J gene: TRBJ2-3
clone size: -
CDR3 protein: CASSLYPERDSPDTQYF
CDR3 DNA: TGCGCCAGCAGCCTCTATCCGGAGCGGGACTCCCCAGATACGCAGTATTTT

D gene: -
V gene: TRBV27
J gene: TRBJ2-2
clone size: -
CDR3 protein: CASSPLRNTGELFF
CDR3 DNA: TGTGCCAGCAGCCCCCTGAGGAACACCGGGGAGCTGTTTTTT

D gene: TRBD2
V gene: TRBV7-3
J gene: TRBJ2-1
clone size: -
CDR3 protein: CASSLIAGTVEQFF
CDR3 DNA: TGTGCCAGCAGCTTGATAGCGGGGACGGTTGAGCAGTTCTTC

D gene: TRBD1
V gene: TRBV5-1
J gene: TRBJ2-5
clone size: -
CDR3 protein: CASSFGEGQGGKTQYF
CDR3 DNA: TGCGCCAGCAGCTTCGGGGAAGGACAGGGGGGAAAGACCCAGTACTTC

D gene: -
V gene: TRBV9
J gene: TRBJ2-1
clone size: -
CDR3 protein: CASSVAPTGGGGEQFF
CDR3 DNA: TGTGCCAGCAGCGTCGCTCCTACCGGGGGAGGTGGTGAGCAGTTCTTC

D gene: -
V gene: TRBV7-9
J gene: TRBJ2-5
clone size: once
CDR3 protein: CASSLVGGREETQYF
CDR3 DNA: TGTGCCAGCAGCTTAGTCGGAGGTCGAGAAGAGACCCAGTACTTC

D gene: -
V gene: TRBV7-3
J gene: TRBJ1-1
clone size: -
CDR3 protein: CASSLRGDTEAFF
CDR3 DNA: TGTGCCAGCAGCCTAAGGGGGGACACTGAAGCTTTCTTT

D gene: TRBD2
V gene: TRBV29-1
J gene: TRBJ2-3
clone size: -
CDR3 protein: CSVRLAADTQYF
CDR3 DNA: TGCAGCGTCCGACTAGCGGCAGATACGCAGTATTTT

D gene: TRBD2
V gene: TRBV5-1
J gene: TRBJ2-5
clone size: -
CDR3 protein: CASSILAADQETQYF
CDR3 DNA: TGCGCCAGCAGCATACTAGCGGCTGATCAAGAGACCCAGTACTTC

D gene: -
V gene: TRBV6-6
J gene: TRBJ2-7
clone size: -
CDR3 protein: CASKLSRNSYEQYF
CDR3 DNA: TGTGCCAGCAAGCTCTCCCGAAACTCCTACGAGCAGTACTTC

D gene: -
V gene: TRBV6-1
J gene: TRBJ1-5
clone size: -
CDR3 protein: CASSEANWAYSNQPQHF
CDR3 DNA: TGTGCCAGCAGTGAAGCTAACTGGGCCTATAGCAATCAGCCCCAGCATTTT

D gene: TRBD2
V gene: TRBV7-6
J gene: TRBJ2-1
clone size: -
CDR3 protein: CASSRTSINEQFF
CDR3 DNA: TGTGCCAGCAGCCGGACTAGCATAAATGAGCAGTTCTTC

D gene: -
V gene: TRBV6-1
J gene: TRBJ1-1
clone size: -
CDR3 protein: CASGNRINTEAFF
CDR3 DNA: TGTGCCAGCGGCAACAGAATCAACACTGAAGCTTTCTTT